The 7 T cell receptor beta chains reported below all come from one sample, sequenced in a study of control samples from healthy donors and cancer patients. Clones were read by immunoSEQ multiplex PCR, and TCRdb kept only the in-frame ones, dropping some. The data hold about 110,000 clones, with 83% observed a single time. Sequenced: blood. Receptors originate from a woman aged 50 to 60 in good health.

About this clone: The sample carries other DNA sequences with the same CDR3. CDR3 residues: CASSPPGTATDTQYF. In nucleotides, the CDR3 is TGTGCCAGCAGCCCCCCCGGGACTGCCACAGATACGCAGTATTTT. The rearrangement links TRBV7-9 to TRBJ2-3, with a weak D call TRBD2 (6 bases). This CDR3 is built from 15 residues. The V gene lost 5 bases and the J gene lost 2 bases, with 14 bases spanning the gap. The V gene's germline CDR1 is SEHNR and CDR2 FQNEAQ (reference sequence).

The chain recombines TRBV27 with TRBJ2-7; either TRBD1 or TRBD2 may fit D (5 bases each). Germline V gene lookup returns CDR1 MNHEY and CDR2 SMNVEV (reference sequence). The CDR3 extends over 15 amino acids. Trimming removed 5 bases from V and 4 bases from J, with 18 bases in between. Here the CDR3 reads CASSPLRDGLYEQYF. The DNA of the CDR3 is TGTGCCAGCAGTCCCCTCCGGGACGGCCTTTACGAGCAGTACTTC.

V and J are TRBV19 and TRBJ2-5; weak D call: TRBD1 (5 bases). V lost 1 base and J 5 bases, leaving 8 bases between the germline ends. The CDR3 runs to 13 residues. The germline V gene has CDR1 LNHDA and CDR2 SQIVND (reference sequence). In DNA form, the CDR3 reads TGTGCCAGTAGTATAGCCAGGGCTGAGACCCAGTACTTC. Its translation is CASSIARAETQYF.

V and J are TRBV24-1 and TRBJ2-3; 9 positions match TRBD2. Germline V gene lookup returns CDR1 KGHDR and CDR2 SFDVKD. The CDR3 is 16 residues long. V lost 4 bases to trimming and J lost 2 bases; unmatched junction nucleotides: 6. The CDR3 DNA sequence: TGTGCCACCAGTGACGCGATAGCGGGGGCCACAGATACGCAGTATTTT. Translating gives CATSDAIAGATDTQYF.

For the CDR3, the DNA is TGTGCCACCAGCGCCCGGGGGACAGGTTTTCGTCAGCCCCAGCATTTT. Translated, it gives CATSARGTGFRQPQHF. The gene calls are TRBV15 and TRBJ1-5; 8 nucleotides agree with TRBD1. After removal of 5 bases from V and 6 bases from J, the junction contained 12 bases not matched to a gene. Germline CDR1 and CDR2: LNHNV and YYDKDF (reference sequence). CDR3 size: 16 residues.

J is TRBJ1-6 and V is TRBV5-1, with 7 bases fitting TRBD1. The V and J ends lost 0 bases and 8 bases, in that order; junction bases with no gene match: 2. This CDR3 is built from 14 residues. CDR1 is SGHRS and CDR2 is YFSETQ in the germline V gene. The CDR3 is CASSLGDSDSPLHF. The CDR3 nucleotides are TGCGCCAGCAGCTTGGGGGACAGCGATTCACCCCTCCACTTT.

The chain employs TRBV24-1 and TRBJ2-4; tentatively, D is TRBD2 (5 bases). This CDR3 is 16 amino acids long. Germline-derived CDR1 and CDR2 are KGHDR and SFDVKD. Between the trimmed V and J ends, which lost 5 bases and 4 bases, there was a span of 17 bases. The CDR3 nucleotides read TGTGCCACCAGTGCCCCGATCGGAGGTTTTAAAAACATTCAGTACTTC. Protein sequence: CATSAPIGGFKNIQYF.